Listed below are T cell receptor beta chains from one sample, sequenced in a study of T-cell reconstitution after alpha-beta-depleted transplantation in children. TCRdb used MiXCR to reprocess the PCR reads, holding one entry per CDR3 protein. The sample gives about 350,000 distinct CDR3 sequences, approximately 12% of which show up once; around 4.1% is in the top ten. The source material was PBMCs, sampled from the stem cell graft. These receptors all come from a human donor who donated a stem cell graft to a child with Fanconi anemia. Both conserved end residues are part of each CDR3. The D gene is left open where the match is weak. Rows may omit the clone size; those that give it use once, few, many or a size class.

v_gene	j_gene	abundance	d_gene	CDR3nt	CDR3aa
TRBV24-1	TRBJ1-1	NA	NA	TGTGCCCCCCGAGGCCAGGCGGAGAACACTGAAGCTTTCTTT	CAPRGQAENTEAFF
TRBV20-1	TRBJ1-1	few	NA	TGCAGTGCTAGAGATCCGGGACTGGGGGCGACTGAAGCTTTCTTT	CSARDPGLGATEAFF
TRBV7-8	TRBJ2-5	few	TRBD1	TGTGCCAGCAGCCCCAACAGGGGGCGGGAAGAGACCCAGTACTTC	CASSPNRGREETQYF
TRBV12-3/TRBV12-4	TRBJ1-1	many	NA	TGTGCCAGCACCCACGGGGCTACTGAAGCTTTCTTT	CASTHGATEAFF
TRBV20-1	TRBJ1-4	few	NA	TGCAGTGCTAGAGTTGAAGGACCTAATGAAAAACTGTTTTTT	CSARVEGPNEKLFF
TRBV5-6	TRBJ2-3	many	NA	TGTGCCAGCAGCCTTCAAGTAGCGGATACGCAGTATTTT	CASSLQVADTQYF
TRBV7-9	TRBJ2-2	many	NA	TGTGCCAGCAGCTTACCGTGGGGAAACAACGGGGAGCTGTTTTTT	CASSLPWGNNGELFF
TRBV6-1	TRBJ1-1	NA	NA	TGTGCCAGCAGTGAATCGTGGAACATCAGGAACACTGAAGCTTTCTTT	CASSESWNIRNTEAFF
TRBV30	TRBJ2-5	NA	NA	TGTGCCTGGAGTGCGGGCCTCCAAGAGACCCAGTACTTC	CAWSAGLQETQYF
TRBV4-3	TRBJ1-2	many	NA	TGCGCCAGCAGCCTCTGGGGGGTCGATGGCTACACCTTC	CASSLWGVDGYTF
TRBV9	TRBJ1-6	few	NA	TGTGCCAGCAGCTTCAGGGGAAGCTCCTATAATTCACCCCTCCACTTT	CASSFRGSSYNSPLHF
TRBV7-8	TRBJ2-2	NA	NA	TGTGCCAGCAGCCTGAGGACAGATCCGAACACCGGGGAGCTGTTTTTT	CASSLRTDPNTGELFF
TRBV20-1	TRBJ1-1	medium-sized	NA	TGCAGTGCTAGAGAGGCAGGGCCTAACACTGAAGCTTTCTTT	CSAREAGPNTEAFF
TRBV28	TRBJ2-6	NA	NA	TGTGCCAGCACCCAACTCCACGGGGCCAACGTCCTGACTTTC	CASTQLHGANVLTF
TRBV5-4	TRBJ1-1	NA	NA	TGTGCCAGCAGCTTGGGAGGGATTCGGACTGAAGCTTTCTTT	CASSLGGIRTEAFF
TRBV12-3/TRBV12-4	TRBJ2-1	NA	NA	TGTGCCAGCAGTCCGTTTCCGGGGGCCCACAATGAGCAGTTCTTC	CASSPFPGAHNEQFF
TRBV2	TRBJ2-7	many	TRBD1	TGTGCCAGCAGCAGGGGGAAGGGACAGGGGGCCTACGAGCAGTACTTC	CASSRGKGQGAYEQYF
TRBV5-1	TRBJ2-5	NA	NA	TGCGCCAGCAGTCTGGCTGGACAGTCCCCAGAGACCCAGTACTTC	CASSLAGQSPETQYF
TRBV5-1	TRBJ1-4	NA	NA	TGCGCCAGCAGCCGGGGGGATCAACGAACGACTAATGAAAAACTGTTTTTT	CASSRGDQRTTNEKLFF
TRBV5-1	TRBJ1-1	many	TRBD1	TGCGCCAGCAGCGGGGCCGGGACAGGGGTCAACACTGAAGCTTTCTTT	CASSGAGTGVNTEAFF
TRBV16	TRBJ1-6	many	NA	TGTGCCAGCAGCCAATCAAAGACGGTTTATTCACCCCTCCACTTT	CASSQSKTVYSPLHF
TRBV20-1	TRBJ1-2	few	NA	TGCAGTGCTAGAGATTCCCAAAACTATGGCTACACCTTC	CSARDSQNYGYTF
TRBV7-6	TRBJ2-1	NA	NA	TGTGCCAGCAGCTTAGTGCCCGCTTTCTCCTACAATGAGCAGTTCTTC	CASSLVPAFSYNEQFF
TRBV5-1	TRBJ2-5	NA	NA	TGCGCCAGCAGCTTGGCGGGGACAATCGGGGAGACCCAGTACTTC	CASSLAGTIGETQYF
TRBV3-1	TRBJ2-7	few	NA	TGTGCCAGCAGCCAAGGTAACAGCAGAGGCTACGAGCAGTACTTC	CASSQGNSRGYEQYF
TRBV10-3	TRBJ2-7	NA	TRBD2	TGTGCCATCAGTGAGAGTGGACGACTAGCGGGCTCCTACGAGCAGTACTTC	CAISESGRLAGSYEQYF
TRBV27	TRBJ2-3	few	NA	TGTGCCAGCAGTTTACTAAATACTTTCACAGATACGCAGTATTTT	CASSLLNTFTDTQYF
TRBV20-1	TRBJ1-1	many	NA	TGCAGTGCTAGAGATTACGGGAGAGGTGAAGCTTTCTTT	CSARDYGRGEAFF
TRBV12-3/TRBV12-4	TRBJ2-2	many	NA	TGTGCCAGCAGTTTAAGTCCAGGGCTGGGGTCCGGGGAGCTGTTTTTT	CASSLSPGLGSGELFF
TRBV10-3	TRBJ1-1	few	TRBD1	TGTGCCATCAGTGACAGGGTACAGGGGATGAACACTGAAGCTTTCTTT	CAISDRVQGMNTEAFF
TRBV5-1	TRBJ2-1	NA	TRBD2	TGCGCCAGCAGCTTCGGCACTAGCGGGGCCCTCAGCTCCTACGATGAGCAGTTCTTC	CASSFGTSGALSSYDEQFF
TRBV12-3/TRBV12-4	TRBJ1-2	NA	TRBD1	TGTGCCAGCAGTTCAACAGGGGACTACTATGGCTACACCTTC	CASSSTGDYYGYTF
TRBV5-1	TRBJ1-3	NA	TRBD1	TGCGCCAGCAGCCTGAAACCGGGGACAGGGAGTGGAAACACCATATATTTT	CASSLKPGTGSGNTIYF
TRBV18	TRBJ2-3	few	TRBD1	TGTGCCAGCTCACTCAGACAGGGGTCGGCAGATACGCAGTATTTT	CASSLRQGSADTQYF
TRBV5-1	TRBJ2-7	few	TRBD1	TGCGCCAGCAGCCGGGGGACAGGGGCTACCAGGGAGCAGTACTTC	CASSRGTGATREQYF
TRBV6-5	TRBJ1-2	few	NA	TGTGCCAGCAGTTACGCAGGGGCCCAGCGGATGGATGGCTACACCTTC	CASSYAGAQRMDGYTF
TRBV7-9	TRBJ1-2	many	NA	TGTGCCAGCAGCTTATCAAGTTCTAACTATGGCTACACCTTC	CASSLSSSNYGYTF
TRBV20-1	TRBJ2-5	NA	NA	TGCAGTGCTGGGGGCAGGGGCGCGGAGGAGACCCAGTACTTC	CSAGGRGAEETQYF
TRBV5-1	TRBJ2-5	many	NA	TGCGCCAGCAGCCCTAGGCGCGGGCAAGAGACCCAGTACTTC	CASSPRRGQETQYF
TRBV5-5	TRBJ2-1	few	NA	TGTGCCAGCGGCATCGGGTGGAGCTCCTACAATGAGCAGTTCTTC	CASGIGWSSYNEQFF
TRBV9	TRBJ1-6	many	NA	TGTGCCAGCAGCGACCGACACTCGGGCGGTAATTCACCCCTCCACTTT	CASSDRHSGGNSPLHF
TRBV27	TRBJ2-2	NA	TRBD1	TGTGCCAGCAGTTTTCGGACAGGACGCACCGGGGAGCTGTTTTTT	CASSFRTGRTGELFF
TRBV7-2	TRBJ2-3	medium-sized	NA	TGTGCCAGCAGCTTAGTCGACGGAGATACGCAGTATTTT	CASSLVDGDTQYF
TRBV14	TRBJ1-2	few	NA	TGTGCCAGCAGCCAAGCCTACTTAGGGGGAGGAAACTATGGCTACACCTTC	CASSQAYLGGGNYGYTF
TRBV15	TRBJ2-7	NA	TRBD2	TGTGCCACCAGCAGAGCCAGCGGGGTGGGTGCTGGCGAGCAGTACTTC	CATSRASGVGAGEQYF